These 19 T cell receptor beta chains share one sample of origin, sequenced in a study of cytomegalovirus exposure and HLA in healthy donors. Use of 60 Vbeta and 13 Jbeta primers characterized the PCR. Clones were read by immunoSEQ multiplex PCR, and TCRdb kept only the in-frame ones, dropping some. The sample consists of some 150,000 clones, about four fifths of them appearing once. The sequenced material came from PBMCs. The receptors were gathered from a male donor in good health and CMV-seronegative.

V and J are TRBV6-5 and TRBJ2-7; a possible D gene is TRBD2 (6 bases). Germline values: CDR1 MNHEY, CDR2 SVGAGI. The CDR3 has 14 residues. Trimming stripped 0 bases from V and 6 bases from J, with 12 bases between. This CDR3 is CASSYSILAVEQYF. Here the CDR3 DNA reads TGTGCCAGCAGTTACTCGATACTAGCAGTCGAGCAGTACTTC.

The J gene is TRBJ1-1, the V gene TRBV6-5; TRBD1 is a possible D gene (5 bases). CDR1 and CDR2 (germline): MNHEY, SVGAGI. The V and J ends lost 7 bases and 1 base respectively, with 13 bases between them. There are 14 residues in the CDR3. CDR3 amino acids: CASNKRGRNTEAFF. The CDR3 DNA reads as TGTGCCAGCAATAAACGGGGGAGGAACACTGAAGCTTTCTTT.

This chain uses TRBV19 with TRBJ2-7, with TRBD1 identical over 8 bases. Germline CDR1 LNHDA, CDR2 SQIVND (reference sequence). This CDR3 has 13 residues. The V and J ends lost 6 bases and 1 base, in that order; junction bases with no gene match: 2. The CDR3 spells CASSQGASYEQYF. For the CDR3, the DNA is TGTGCCAGTAGCCAGGGGGCGTCCTACGAGCAGTACTTC.

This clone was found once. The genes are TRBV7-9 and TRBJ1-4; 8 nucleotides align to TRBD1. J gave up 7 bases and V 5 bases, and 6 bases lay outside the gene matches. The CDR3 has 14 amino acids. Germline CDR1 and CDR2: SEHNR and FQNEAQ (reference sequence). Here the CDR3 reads CASSQGARVEKLFF. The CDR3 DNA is TGTGCCAGCAGCCAGGGGGCAAGGGTTGAAAAACTGTTTTTT.

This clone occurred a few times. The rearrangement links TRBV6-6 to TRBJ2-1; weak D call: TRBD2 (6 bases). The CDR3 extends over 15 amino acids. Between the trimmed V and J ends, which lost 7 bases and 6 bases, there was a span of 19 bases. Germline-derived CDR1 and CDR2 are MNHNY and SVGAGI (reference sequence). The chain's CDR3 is CASNTISGALNEQFF. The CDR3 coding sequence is TGTGCCAGCAATACCATTAGCGGAGCCCTCAATGAGCAGTTCTTC.

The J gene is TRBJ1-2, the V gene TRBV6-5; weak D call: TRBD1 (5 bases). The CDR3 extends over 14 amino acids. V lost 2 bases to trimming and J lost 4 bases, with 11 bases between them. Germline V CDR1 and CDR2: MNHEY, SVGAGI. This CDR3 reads CASSYSQGTYGYTF. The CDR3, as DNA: TGTGCCAGCAGTTACAGCCAGGGCACCTATGGCTACACCTTC.

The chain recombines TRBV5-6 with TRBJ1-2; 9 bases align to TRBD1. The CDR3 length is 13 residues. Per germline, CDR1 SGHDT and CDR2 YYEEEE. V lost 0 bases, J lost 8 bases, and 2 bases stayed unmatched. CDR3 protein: CASSLVGQGGYTF. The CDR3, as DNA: TGTGCCAGCAGCTTGGTTGGACAGGGGGGCTACACCTTC.

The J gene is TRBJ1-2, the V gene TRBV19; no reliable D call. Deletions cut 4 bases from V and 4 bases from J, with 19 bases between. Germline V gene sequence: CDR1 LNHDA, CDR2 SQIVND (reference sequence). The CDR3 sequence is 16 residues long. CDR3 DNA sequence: TGTGCCAGTAGTACGACCCGGGTCTCGCACACCTATGGCTACACCTTC. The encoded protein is CASSTTRVSHTYGYTF.

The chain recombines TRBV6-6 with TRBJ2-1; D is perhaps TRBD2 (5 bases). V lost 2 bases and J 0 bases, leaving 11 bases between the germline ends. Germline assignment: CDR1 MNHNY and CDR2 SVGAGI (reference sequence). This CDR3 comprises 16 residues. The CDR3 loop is CASSYPTRSSYNEQFF. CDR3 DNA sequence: TGTGCCAGCAGTTACCCTACTAGGAGCTCCTACAATGAGCAGTTCTTC.

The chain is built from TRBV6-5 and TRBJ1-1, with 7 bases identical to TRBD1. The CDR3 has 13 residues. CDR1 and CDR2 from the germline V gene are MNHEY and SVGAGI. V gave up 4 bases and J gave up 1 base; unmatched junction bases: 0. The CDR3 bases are TGTGCCAGCAGTTGGACAGGGAACACTGAAGCTTTCTTT. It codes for CASSWTGNTEAFF.

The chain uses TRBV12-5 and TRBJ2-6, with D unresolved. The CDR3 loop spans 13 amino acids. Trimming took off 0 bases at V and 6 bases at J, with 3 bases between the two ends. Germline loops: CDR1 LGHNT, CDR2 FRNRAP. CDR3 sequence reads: CASGLVQANVLTF. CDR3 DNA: TGTGCTAGTGGTTTGGTACAGGCCAACGTCCTGACTTTC.

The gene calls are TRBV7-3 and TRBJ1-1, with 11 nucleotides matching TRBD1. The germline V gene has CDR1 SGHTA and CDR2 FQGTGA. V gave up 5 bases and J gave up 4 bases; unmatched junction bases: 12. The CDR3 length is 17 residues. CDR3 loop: CASSRTGGNRGITEAFF. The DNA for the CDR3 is TGTGCCAGCAGCCGGACAGGGGGCAATCGGGGAATCACTGAAGCTTTCTTT.

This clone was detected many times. The CDR3 coding sequence is TGTGCCAGCAGCTTGGGAGGGGATGAGCAGTTCTTC. Protein: CASSLGGDEQFF. The chain has TRBV7-6 and TRBJ2-1, with TRBD2 matching over 7 bases. The CDR3 is 12 amino acids. CDR1 SGHVS and CDR2 FNYEAQ come from the germline V gene. After removal of 3 bases from V and 8 bases from J, the junction contained 1 base not matched to a gene.

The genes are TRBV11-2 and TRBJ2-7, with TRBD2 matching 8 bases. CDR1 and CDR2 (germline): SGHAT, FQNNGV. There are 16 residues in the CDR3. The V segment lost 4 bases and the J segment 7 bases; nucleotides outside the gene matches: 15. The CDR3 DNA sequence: TGTGCCAGCAGCTCGCGAGGCCGGACGGGGGGGAGGGAGCAGTACTTC. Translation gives CASSSRGRTGGREQYF. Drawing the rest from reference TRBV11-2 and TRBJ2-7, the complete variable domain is EAGVAQSPRYKIIEKRQSVAFWCNPISGHATLYWYQQILGQGPKLLIQFQNNGVVDDSQLPKDRFSAERLKGVDSTLKIQPAKLEDSAVYLCASSSRGRTGGREQYFGPGTRLTVT.

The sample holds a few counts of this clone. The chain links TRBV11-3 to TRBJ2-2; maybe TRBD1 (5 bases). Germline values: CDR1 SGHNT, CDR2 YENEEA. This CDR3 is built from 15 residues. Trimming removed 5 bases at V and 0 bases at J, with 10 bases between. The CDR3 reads CASSRVRANTGELFF. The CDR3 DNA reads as TGTGCCAGCAGCCGGGTCAGGGCGAACACCGGGGAGCTGTTTTTT. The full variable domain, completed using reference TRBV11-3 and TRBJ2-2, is EAGVVQSPRYKIIEKKQPVAFWCNPISGHNTLYWYLQNLGQGPELLIRYENEEAVDDSQLPKDRFSAERLKGVDSTLKIQPAELGDSAVYLCASSRVRANTGELFFGEGSRLTVL.

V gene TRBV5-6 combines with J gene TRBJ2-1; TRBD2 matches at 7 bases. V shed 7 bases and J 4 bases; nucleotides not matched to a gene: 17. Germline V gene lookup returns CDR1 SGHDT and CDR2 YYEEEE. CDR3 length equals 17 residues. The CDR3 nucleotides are TGTGCCAGCGGCTCAAACCCGGCACTAGCGTTTTACAATGAGCAGTTCTTC. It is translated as CASGSNPALAFYNEQFF.

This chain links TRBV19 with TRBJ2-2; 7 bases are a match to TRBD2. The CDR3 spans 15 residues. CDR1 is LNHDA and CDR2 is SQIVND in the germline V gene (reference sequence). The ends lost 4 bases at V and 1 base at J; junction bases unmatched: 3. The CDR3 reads CASSTSGENTGELFF. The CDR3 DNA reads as TGTGCCAGTAGTACCAGCGGGGAGAACACCGGGGAGCTGTTTTTT.

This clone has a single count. The CDR3 spells CASSLGENYGYTF. In nucleotides, the CDR3 is TGTGCCAGCAGCTTAGGAGAGAACTATGGCTACACCTTC. V is TRBV5-4 and J is TRBJ1-2; D remains unclear. The V end lost 2 bases, the J end lost 2 bases, and 7 bases lay between the germline ends. Germline V lookup: CDR1 SGHNT, CDR2 YYREEE (reference sequence). This CDR3 region has 13 residues.

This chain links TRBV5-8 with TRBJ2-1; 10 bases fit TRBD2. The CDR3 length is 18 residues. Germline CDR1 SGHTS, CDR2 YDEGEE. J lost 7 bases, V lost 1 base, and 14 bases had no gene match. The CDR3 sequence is CASSLPSGGGSWLNEQFF. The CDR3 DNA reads TGTGCCAGCAGCTTGCCTAGCGGGGGAGGAAGTTGGTTGAATGAGCAGTTCTTC.